These 8 T cell receptor beta chains originate from one sample sequenced in a study of blood T cell repertoires in COVID-19 (dated by TCRdb to the early 2020s). Receptors were amplified or captured by the immunoSEQ multiplex PCR assay. TCRdb provides this immuneACCESS table in a form limited to in-frame rearrangements. Some clones are lacking; in checked studies, under half of them reflect an unresolved V gene, and why the rest are absent is not known. This sample holds 200,000 to 250,000 clones; 75% to 90% were observed only once. The ten largest clones capture around 4.7% of the sample. Sequencing was performed on peripheral blood. The receptors shown here come from a human donor in a cohort sampled during active COVID-19.

As for this clone: Other nucleotide sequences from this sample produce the same CDR3. The chain uses TRBV18 and TRBJ1-1; D unresolved. Deletions cut 2 bases from V and 2 bases from J, with 6 bases between. CDR1 is KGHSH and CDR2 is LQKENI in the germline V gene. The CDR3 is 13 residues long. The CDR3 loop is CASSPALNTEAFF. CDR3 in DNA: TGTGCCAGCTCACCAGCCCTAAACACTGAAGCTTTCTTT.

V usage is TRBV2 and J usage is TRBJ1-1; perhaps TRBD1 as D (6 bases). CDR1 and CDR2 (germline): SNHLY, FYNNEI. The germline V and J ends were trimmed by 7 bases and 1 base, with 16 bases remaining between them. The CDR3 is 15 amino acids. The chain's CDR3 is CASIIEDSPNTEAFF. The CDR3 DNA follows: TGTGCCAGCATAATCGAGGACAGCCCGAACACTGAAGCTTTCTTT.

The chain has TRBV28 and TRBJ2-7; 12 bases line up with TRBD1. CDR3 length: 16 residues. V trimming: 6 bases; J trimming: 1 base; junction bases outside the gene matches: 7. Germline CDR1 is MDHEN and CDR2 is SYDVKM. The chain's CDR3 is CASSPGQGARSYEQYF. CDR3 bases: TGTGCCAGCAGCCCGGGACAGGGGGCGAGGTCCTACGAGCAGTACTTC.

The V gene is TRBV7-8, the J gene TRBJ2-2; tentative D call: TRBD1 (8 bases). The germline V gene encodes CDR1 SGHVS and CDR2 FQNEAQ. Deletions cut 6 bases from V and 5 bases from J, with 19 bases between. This CDR3 contains 16 residues. CDR3 nucleotide sequence: TGTGCCAGCAGATTCCTGTACAGGGGGGGTACCGGGGAGCTGTTTTTT. This encodes CASRFLYRGGTGELFF.

In its sample, this clone was seen once. This chain links TRBV7-3 with TRBJ2-7, with 7 bases fitting TRBD2. CDR1 is SGHTA, CDR2 FQGTGA, per germline. This CDR3 contains 15 residues. V was pared by 5 bases and J by 2 bases, with 9 bases of the junction left unmatched. The CDR3 DNA follows: TGTGCCAGCAGCCCCGTTGCTAGCGGTACCTACGAGCAGTACTTC. Its translation: CASSPVASGTYEQYF.

The rearrangement links TRBV24-1 to TRBJ2-3; D perhaps matches TRBD1 (5 bases). V was cut by 0 bases and J by 4 bases, with 7 bases left in between. The CDR3 is 14 residues long. CDR1 and CDR2 (germline): KGHDR, SFDVKD. The CDR3 reads CATSDLGHSDTQYF. CDR3 nucleotides: TGTGCCACCAGTGATTTGGGACATTCAGATACGCAGTATTTT.

This clone has ten or more counts. Here the CDR3 DNA reads TGTGCCAGCAGCTATACCGGGACAGGGGTGGACGAGCAGTACTTC. This gives the protein CASSYTGTGVDEQYF. This rearrangement joins TRBV7-9 to TRBJ2-7; 10 bases align to TRBD1. Trimming took 4 bases from V and 5 from J; bases not matched to a gene: 8. This CDR3 comprises 15 residues. Germline V lookup: CDR1 SEHNR, CDR2 FQNEAQ (reference sequence).

The chain is built from TRBV18 and TRBJ2-6, with 9 bases fitting TRBD1. Trimming took 7 bases from V and 3 from J; bases not matched to a gene: 7. CDR1 is KGHSH and CDR2 is LQKENI in the germline V gene. This CDR3 contains 16 residues. For the CDR3, the DNA is TGTGCCAGCTTTCCGGGACAGGGAAGTGGGGCCAACGTCCTGACTTTC. Its protein product is CASFPGQGSGANVLTF.